This TCR beta chain was identified in a study of blood T cell repertoires in COVID-19 (dated by TCRdb to about 2020). In the study overall: Samples covering the acute and convalescent phases of COVID-19 were provided by collaborators in the United States, Italy and Spain. The prospective study material was composed of cDNA or gDNA derived from T cells, B-cell-depleted T cells, or PBMCs. Subjects who had been exposed to COVID-19, were actively infected with it, or had recovered from it provided the deeply sampled blood TCRbeta repertoires that made up the dataset. The repertoires were released in a freely available public database intended as a resource for research on the immune response to SARS-CoV-2. Samples came from the ongoing ImmuneRACE study (first 160 participants) plus 1,254 subjects from 6 global collaborators. A de-identified subject ID, COVID-19 status, age in years and sex were almost always included in the sample metadata. Where HLA class I and class II types were available, the types were taken from metadata supplied by the sample provider, not from assay-based typing. The paper as a whole reports these results and caveats: The quantity of clinical and demographic metadata differed by source and by participant and was supplied without curation.

A note on this clone: Its binding antigen is unknown. Base qualities were left out, and no much larger clone turns up one base away.

V is cut back by 6 bases and J by 7 bases, with 11 bases in the junction unmatched. The germline V gene provides CDR1 SGDLS and CDR2 YYNGEE. Counted from cysteine to phenylalanine, this CDR3 has 15 amino acids. The sequence is cut down to CDR3 DNA, 45 bases in frame from base 1. Participants in the prospective study were enrolled through a virtual design, were aged about 18 to 89 years, and lived in approximately 25 United States geographic areas. Cohort assignment in the prospective study relied on participant-reported clinical history from a screening survey and a study questionnaire. Recovered participants in ImmuneRACE Cohort 3 were defined by two consecutive negative NP/OP PCR tests, clearance by a healthcare professional, or resolution of symptoms. In the prospective study, whole blood, serum and a nasopharyngeal or oropharyngeal swab were collected from each participant by mobile phlebotomists. Participants in the prospective study had the option to provide additional blood draws and questionnaires over a roughly two-month period. Before DNA extraction, blood samples from the prospective study were shipped at room temperature or frozen.

TCRbeta CDR3 regions were amplified from genomic DNA by means of the immunoSEQ Assay, a bias-controlled multiplex PCR. The authors' pipeline ran thus. Nucleated cell counts per sample were estimated from amplification of reference gene primers within the assay. To quantify the absolute abundance of each unique TCRbeta CDR3 rearrangement, sequence reads were collapsed and filtered. For each sample, productive Simpson clonality was calculated as the square root of Simpson's diversity index across productive rearrangements. TCRdb carries this immuneACCESS record with in-frame sequences only. Its versions omit some clonotypes, under half of them owing to an unresolved V gene in the studies checked, with the rest unexplained. D and trimming come from the DNA, and the V and J calls and clone size come from that table. This sample has about 170,000 clones in its table, and about 89% of those were observed once. The ten largest clones capture approximately 0.77% of the sample.

This receptor chain uses TRBV9 and TRBJ2-1; 9 junctional bases match TRBD2. This sequence originates from a woman under 30 who had recovered from COVID-19. Sequenced material: PBMCs or T cells enriched from blood (not recorded which). The CDR3 reads CASTPLAGVRNEQFF. In nucleotides, the sequence is TGTGCCAGCACCCCACTAGCGGGTGTGAGGAATGAGCAGTTCTTC.